This TCR beta chain derives from a study of early T cells in non-severe SARS-CoV-2 infection. Tagging with unique molecular identifiers was applied to individual cDNA molecules. TCRdb recomputed calls from the 5' RACE reads with MiXCR, one row per CDR3 protein. The profile shows tens of thousands of distinct CDR3 sequences, 15% to 20% of them singletons. Here the sequenced sample was whole blood, taken at baseline. The source of this sequence is an adult who was a healthcare worker with PCR-confirmed SARS-CoV-2 infection or an uninfected control (not recorded which).

DNA of the CDR3: TGTGCCGGAGAGGGGAGCTCCTACGAGCAGTACTTC. It specifies CAGEGSSYEQYF. V and J are TRBV7-3 and TRBJ2-7; possibly TRBD1 or TRBD2 for D (5 bases each). This CDR3 is 12 amino acids long. V was trimmed by 11 bases and J by 0 bases, leaving 11 bases between them. Germline values: CDR1 SGHTA, CDR2 FQGTGA.